These 5 T cell receptor beta chains originate from one sample sequenced in a study of T-cell reconstitution after alpha-beta-depleted transplantation in children. Library preparation (for TCRbeta) was performed with unique molecular identifiers. TCRdb passed the PCR reads through MiXCR, listing each CDR3 protein once. The data contain approximately 390,000 distinct CDR3 sequences, about a tenth of them singletons. This material consisted of PBMCs from the stem cell graft donor, taken from the stem cell graft. The receptors stem from a human donor who donated a stem cell graft to a child with acute myeloid leukemia.

The genes are TRBV4-2 and TRBJ2-7, with 8 bases matching TRBD2. The CDR3 contains 18 residues. Per germline, CDR1 LGHNA and CDR2 YNFKEQ. With 0 bases clipped from V and 0 bases from J, the junction kept 10 bases outside the gene matches. The chain's CDR3 is CASSQDRMAGGHSYEQYF. CDR3 coding DNA: TGTGCCAGCAGCCAAGATCGGATGGCGGGAGGCCACTCCTACGAGCAGTACTTC.

J is TRBJ2-7 and V is TRBV10-3; D tentatively fits TRBD1 or TRBD2 (5 bases each). Germline assignment: CDR1 ENHRY and CDR2 SYGVKD. The CDR3 totals 15 residues. V was clipped by 7 bases and J by 0 bases, with 16 bases between them. The CDR3 is CAITETRGSSYEQYF. The DNA for the CDR3 is TGTGCCATCACGGAAACGAGGGGAAGCTCCTACGAGCAGTACTTC.

This rearrangement joins TRBV5-1 to TRBJ2-6, with 7 bases identical to TRBD1. V shed 4 bases, J shed 1 base, and the junction held 14 bases outside the gene matches. CDR3 length: 19 amino acids. Germline V gene data show CDR1 as SGHRS and CDR2 as YFSETQ. CDR3: CASSPRDSLGISGANVLTF. The CDR3 DNA reads TGCGCCAGCAGCCCGAGGGACAGCCTAGGGATTTCTGGGGCCAACGTCCTGACTTTC.

The chain links TRBV4-3 to TRBJ2-4; tentative D call: TRBD2 (6 bases). Per germline, CDR1 LGHNA and CDR2 YSLEER. V was pared by 0 bases and J by 3 bases, with 9 bases between. This CDR3 is 15 amino acids long. CDR3 nucleotides: TGCGCCAGCAGCCAAGAGTCCGGGGGCAAAAACATTCAGTACTTC. As protein: CASSQESGGKNIQYF.

The rearrangement joins TRBV20-1 to TRBJ2-5, with 13 bases that match TRBD2. Per germline, CDR1 DFQATT and CDR2 SNEGSKA (reference sequence). V dropped 4 bases and J dropped 13; count of bases not matched to a gene: 15. CDR3 length: 15 amino acids. CDR3: CSAIRLAGGAGFGYF. CDR3 nucleotides: TGCAGTGCTATTAGACTAGCGGGGGGCGCCGGGTTCGGGTACTTC.